The 5 T cell receptor beta chains reported below all come from one sample, sequenced in a study of T cells in localized non-small cell lung cancer. Profiling relied on immunoSEQ multiplex PCR, and the TCRdb table lists in-frame clones only, not all of them. The sample holds over 20,000 clones, roughly 88% seen once. This material consisted of peripheral blood mononuclear cells, taken before any cancer treatment. The receptors come from a male donor at least 60 years old with stage II lung adenocarcinoma.

The rearrangement uses TRBV9 and TRBJ2-1; no clear D gene. The CDR3 is 16 amino acids. Germline assignment: CDR1 SGDLS and CDR2 YYNGEE. The V gene lost 0 bases and the J gene lost 0 bases, with 10 bases spanning the gap. The CDR3 DNA follows: TGTGCCAGCAGCGTAGGGCACACCAGCTCCTACAATGAGCAGTTCTTC. This translates into CASSVGHTSSYNEQFF.

The count of this clone is one. The rearrangement joins TRBV10-3 to TRBJ2-3; TRBD2 agrees at 11 bases. Germline V gives CDR1 ENHRY, CDR2 SYGVKD. The CDR3 spans 15 residues. V lost 4 bases and J lost 8; bases outside the gene matches: 8. CDR3 coding DNA: TGTGCCATCAGTGGGACTAGCGGGCTTAGCGGTACGCAGTATTTT. Amino acid sequence: CAISGTSGLSGTQYF.

The chain combines TRBV11-2 with TRBJ1-5, with no clear D. CDR1 SGHAT and CDR2 FQNNGV come from the germline V gene. The V end was cut by 2 bases, the J end by 5 bases, with 10 bases between. The CDR3 is 14 residues long. Here the CDR3 reads CASSLSIQDQPQHF. The CDR3 bases are TGTGCCAGCAGCTTAAGTATACAAGATCAGCCCCAGCATTTT.

V gene TRBV9 combines with J gene TRBJ2-3; D remains ambiguous. This CDR3 has 14 residues. Germline CDR1 reads SGDLS; CDR2 reads YYNGEE. The V end lost 2 bases, the J end lost 3 bases, and 10 bases lay between the germline ends. The CDR3 protein is CASSVIDGTDTQYF. In nucleotides, the CDR3 is TGTGCCAGCAGCGTCATCGACGGGACAGATACGCAGTATTTT.

The V gene is TRBV19, the J gene TRBJ2-2, with D possibly TRBD1 on 5 matching bases. Per the germline V gene, CDR1 is LNHDA and CDR2 is SQIVND (reference sequence). CDR3 size: 13 residues. Between the trimmed V and J ends, which lost 6 bases and 5 bases, there was a span of 10 bases. CDR3 bases: TGTGCCAGTAGACACAGGCCTACCGGGGAGCTGTTTTTT. Encoded protein: CASRHRPTGELFF. Together with reference TRBV19 and TRBJ2-2, the CDR3 gives the full variable domain: DGGITQSPKYLFRKEGQNVTLSCEQNLNHDAMYWYRQDPGQGLRLIYYSQIVNDFQKGDIAEGYSVSREKKESFPLTVTSAQKNPTAFYLCASRHRPTGELFFGEGSRLTVL.